This TCR beta chain was sequenced during a study of cytomegalovirus exposure and HLA in healthy donors. The study, taken as a whole, reports: The HLA-A and HLA-B alleles of most subjects were reportedly predicted accurately from TCR beta sequences. Further analysis was carried out later, and it showed several of the most significant clusters appearing linked to common viral pathogens. In all likelihood, a cluster of highly shared sequence variants was a sequencing artifact. A later analysis found most CMV-associated TCR beta chains apparently HLA-restricted.

In the PCR, 60 Vbeta and 13 Jbeta primers were used. The table came from immunoSEQ multiplex PCR; TCRdb's copy has only in-frame clones and leaves some out. The sample consists of roughly 100,000 clones, 75% to 80% of them appearing once. The CDR3 is 15 residues long. Germline CDR1 MGHRA, CDR2 YSYEKL. V shed 5 bases, J shed 0 bases, and the junction held 6 bases outside the gene matches. In the case of this clone: Its target is not known.

The chain joins TRBV4-1 to TRBJ1-1; 7 bases are a match to TRBD1. The TCR comes from a female donor in good health and CMV-seronegative. The sample consisted of PBMCs. As DNA, the CDR3 is TGCGCCAGCAGCGAACTCAGGGGGATGAACACTGAAGCTTTCTTT. Amino acids: CASSELRGMNTEAFF.